Presented here are 23 T cell receptor beta chains from one specimen sequenced in a study of CD8 T cells in ankylosing spondylitis. TCRdb ran MiXCR on the 5' RACE reads and lists one entry per CDR3 protein. The table lists fewer than 200,000 distinct CDR3 sequences, 8.5% to 10% of them singletons, with roughly 16% in the top ten. Sequencing was carried out using blood, either unsorted or a sorted T cell fraction (not recorded which). These receptors were obtained from a female donor with ankylosing spondylitis or in good health (not recorded which).

The chain has TRBV20-1 and TRBJ2-5; tentative D call: TRBD1 (5 bases). The germline V and J ends were trimmed by 5 bases and 0 bases, with 10 bases remaining between them. The length of the CDR3 is 13 residues. Germline loops: CDR1 DFQATT, CDR2 SNEGSKA (reference sequence). The DNA for the CDR3 is TGCAGTGCTTGGGGCCGGTACCAAGAGACCCAGTACTTC. Translated: CSAWGRYQETQYF.

This chain connects TRBV5-1 to TRBJ1-2; 9 positions agree with TRBD1. Per germline, CDR1 SGHRS and CDR2 YFSETQ. The CDR3 totals 17 residues. V shed 4 bases and J 3 bases; nucleotides not matched to a gene: 13. The CDR3 DNA is TGCGCCAGCAGCCTGTGGGACAGGGTAACAGAGCACTATGGCTACACCTTC. Amino acid sequence: CASSLWDRVTEHYGYTF.

This clonotype was picked up a small number of times. The chain uses TRBV2 and TRBJ2-2; no clear D gene. The V end was cut by 7 bases, the J end by 1 base, with 4 bases between. The germline gives CDR1 SNHLY, CDR2 FYNNEI. This CDR3 is 12 amino acids long. The CDR3 sequence: CASIENTGELFF. The DNA for the CDR3 is TGTGCCAGCATCGAGAACACCGGGGAGCTGTTTTTT.

This clonotype was counted at least ten times. The V and J genes are TRBV24-1 and TRBJ1-5, with D unresolved. This CDR3 comprises 13 residues. Germline V CDR1 and CDR2: KGHDR, SFDVKD. Trimming removed 4 bases from V and 0 bases from J, with 3 bases in between. The CDR3 region is CATSDLSNQPQHF. DNA for the CDR3: TGTGCCACCAGTGACCTTAGCAATCAGCCCCAGCATTTT.

This clonotype was recorded a few times. The rearrangement links TRBV2 to TRBJ2-1, with D possibly TRBD1 on 5 matching bases. This CDR3 is built from 11 residues. Trimming removed 11 bases from V and 7 bases from J, with 12 bases in between. Germline V lookup: CDR1 SNHLY, CDR2 FYNNEI. This CDR3 reads CAPGAGNEQFF. The CDR3 DNA reads TGTGCCCCTGGGGCAGGGAATGAGCAGTTCTTC. Based on the CDR3 plus reference TRBV2 and TRBJ2-1, the full variable domain is EPEVTQTPSHQVTQMGQEVILRCVPISNHLYFYWYRQILGQKVEFLVSFYNNEISEKSEIFDDQFSVERPDGSNFTLKIRSTKLEDSAMYFCAPGAGNEQFFGPGTRLTVL.

This clonotype was counted only a few times. The chain links TRBV16 to TRBJ2-7, with D perhaps TRBD1 or TRBD2 (5 bases each). V was shortened by 4 bases and J by 2 bases, with 12 bases between the two germline ends. CDR1 is KGHSY and CDR2 is FQNENV in the germline V gene. The CDR3 spans 14 residues. CDR3 nucleotide sequence: TGTGCCAGCAGCCCATCCGGGACGGCCTACGAGCAGTACTTC. Translation: CASSPSGTAYEQYF.

This clonotype was seen more than once but under ten times. V and J are TRBV7-6 and TRBJ2-1; the match to TRBD2 covers 11 bases. Per germline, CDR1 SGHVS and CDR2 FNYEAQ. With V trimmed by 5 bases and J by 6 bases, 6 bases remained unmatched. The CDR3 spans 15 residues. CDR3 sequence: CASSLVAGGINEQFF. CDR3 nucleotides: TGTGCCAGCAGCCTTGTAGCGGGAGGGATCAATGAGCAGTTCTTC.

This clonotype was recorded a few times. The rearrangement joins TRBV27 to TRBJ2-1; no definite D call. The V gene lost 0 bases and the J gene lost 6 bases, with 3 bases spanning the gap. Germline V gives CDR1 MNHEY, CDR2 SMNVEV (reference sequence). The CDR3 sequence is 12 residues long. The CDR3 reads CASSLSVNEQFF. The CDR3 DNA sequence: TGTGCCAGCAGTTTATCGGTCAATGAGCAGTTCTTC.

The chain combines TRBV5-4 with TRBJ2-1; 8 nucleotides agree with TRBD1. Looked up from germline, CDR1 is SGHNT and CDR2 is YYREEE (reference sequence). V was pared by 7 bases and J by 7 bases, with 4 bases of the junction left unmatched. This CDR3 region has 12 residues. This chain's CDR3 is CASGTGMNEQFF. CDR3 nucleotides: TGTGCCAGCGGGACAGGTATGAATGAGCAGTTCTTC.

Remarks on this clonotype: A much larger clone differs by one base, so this may be a read error. The chain has TRBV6-1 and TRBJ2-1; 9 bases are a match to TRBD2. This CDR3 is built from 15 residues. The V segment lost 5 bases and the J segment 0 bases; nucleotides outside the gene matches: 2. Germline lookup yields CDR1 MNHNS and CDR2 SASEGT. As DNA, the CDR3 is TGTGCCAGCAGTCGTAGCGGGAGCTCCTACAATGAGCAGTTCTTC. Its translation is CASSRSGSSYNEQFF.

In its sample, this clonotype was seen many times. The chain employs TRBV6-1 and TRBJ2-5; the match to TRBD1 covers 7 bases. Germline assignment: CDR1 MNHNS and CDR2 SASEGT. V lost 0 bases, J lost 4 bases, and 14 bases stayed unmatched. This CDR3 is built from 18 residues. CDR3 region: CASSEAEGDLTGRETQYF. CDR3 nucleotide sequence: TGTGCCAGCAGTGAAGCGGAAGGGGACCTGACAGGGAGAGAGACCCAGTACTTC.

The chain combines TRBV28 with TRBJ2-7, with D unresolved. V shed 5 bases and J shed 3 bases, with 11 bases lying between them. CDR1 and CDR2 from the germline V gene are MDHEN and SYDVKM. The CDR3 covers 13 residues. The CDR3 DNA is TGTGCCAGCAGTCGGCCGAATAGCTACGAGCAGTACTTC. It translates to CASSRPNSYEQYF.

This clonotype came up many times. The rearrangement links TRBV29-1 to TRBJ2-3; 9 bases fit TRBD2. The CDR3 spans 13 residues. V lost 6 bases to trimming and J lost 5 bases; unmatched junction nucleotides: 6. The V gene's germline CDR1 is SQVTM and CDR2 ANQGSEA. CDR3 DNA: TGCAGCGTAATAGCGGGAGCAGTAGATACGCAGTATTTT. It codes for CSVIAGAVDTQYF.

In regard to this clonotype: A much larger clone is a single base away; this may be a read error. V is TRBV7-9 and J is TRBJ1-5; 8 nucleotides match TRBD1. The CDR3 runs to 15 residues. Germline V gene lookup returns CDR1 SEHNR and CDR2 FQNEAQ (reference sequence). The CDR3 DNA reads as TGTGCCAGCAGCGTCGGACAGGGTAGCTATCAGCCCCAGCATTTT. It specifies CASSVGQGSYQPQHF.

A note on this clonotype: This may be a read error, as it is one base from a much larger clone. The chain couples TRBV6-2 or TRBV6-3 to TRBJ2-1; D gene ambiguous. CDR1 MNHEY and CDR2 SVGEGT come from the germline V gene. The CDR3 extends over 13 amino acids. The V and J ends lost 4 bases and 10 bases respectively, with 14 bases between them. The CDR3 DNA follows: TGTGCCAGCAGTTGGGCGCTTGCCCAAGAGCAGTTCTTC. It specifies CASSWALAQEQFF.

This clonotype came up a few times. The chain employs TRBV13 and TRBJ1-1; a weak D match, TRBD1 (5 bases). CDR1 and CDR2 (germline): PRHDT, FYEKMQ (reference sequence). CDR3 length equals 16 residues. The ends were cut back, 5 bases at V and 0 bases at J, with 16 bases in the middle. The CDR3 region is CASSTWDGSMNTEAFF. In DNA, the CDR3 is TGTGCCAGCAGCACCTGGGACGGCTCCATGAACACTGAAGCTTTCTTT.

Remarks on this clonotype: This sequence may be a read error, since a much larger clone differs from it by one base. The rearrangement uses TRBV28 and TRBJ2-7, with TRBD1 as a possible D gene (6 bases). The CDR3 contains 14 residues. The V gene's germline CDR1 is MDHEN and CDR2 SYDVKM. V lost 7 bases to trimming and J lost 1 base, with 14 bases between them. CDR3 nucleotide sequence: TGTGCCAGCATGGACAGCTCTTTTTCCTACGAGCAGTACTTC. It specifies CASMDSSFSYEQYF.

This clonotype turned up a few times. The chain joins TRBV5-1 to TRBJ1-1; the D is unclear. Germline loops: CDR1 SGHRS, CDR2 YFSETQ. The CDR3 runs to 14 residues. V lost 4 bases to trimming and J lost 0 bases, with 10 bases between them. The CDR3 DNA follows: TGCGCCAGCAGCGCCGGATCGATGAACACTGAAGCTTTCTTT. Translating it yields CASSAGSMNTEAFF. Full variable domain (remainder filled in from reference TRBV5-1 and TRBJ1-1): KAGVTQTPRYLIKTRGQQVTLSCSPISGHRSVSWYQQTPGQGLQFLFEYFSETQRNKGNFPGRFSGRQFSNSRSEMNVSTLELGDSALYLCASSAGSMNTEAFFGQGTRLTVV.

CDR3: CASSFPRVVEQYF. DNA for the CDR3: TGTGCCAGCAGCTTCCCCAGGGTGGTCGAGCAGTACTTC. The rearrangement links TRBV7-9 to TRBJ2-7, with D perhaps matching TRBD1 (5 bases). Trimming removed 3 bases at V and 6 bases at J, with 12 bases between. Germline loops: CDR1 SEHNR, CDR2 FQNEAQ (reference sequence). The CDR3 contains 13 residues.

In this sample, this clonotype turned up a few times. The chain recombines TRBV15 with TRBJ2-7; 8 positions match TRBD1. Germline V gene data show CDR1 as LNHNV and CDR2 as YYDKDF (reference sequence). This CDR3 spans 15 amino acids. Trimming at V came to 0 bases and at J to 5 bases, leaving 6 bases not matched to a gene. DNA for the CDR3: TGTGCCACCAGCAGAGATCTCGGACAGGGCAACGAGCAGTACTTC. It yields the protein CATSRDLGQGNEQYF.

This clonotype has a count of ten or more. This rearrangement joins TRBV12-3 or TRBV12-4 to TRBJ2-7, with TRBD1 as a possible D gene (5 bases). This CDR3 contains 15 residues. Deletions cut 0 bases from V and 2 bases from J, with 11 bases between. CDR3 in DNA: TGTGCCAGCAGTTTAGCTTTGGACAATACCTACGAGCAGTACTTC. Translating it yields CASSLALDNTYEQYF.

The V call is TRBV25-1, the J call TRBJ2-7, with TRBD1 identical over 8 bases. Germline-derived CDR1 and CDR2 are MGHDK and SYGVNS. CDR3 length equals 14 residues. V shed 2 bases, J shed 6 bases, and the junction held 6 bases outside the gene matches. The CDR3 DNA reads TGTGCCAGCAGTGAAGACAGGGGTCCTATCGAGCAGTACTTC. Its translation: CASSEDRGPIEQYF.

This clonotype has at least ten counts. The chain recombines TRBV5-5 with TRBJ2-7; 8 nucleotides align to TRBD2. The V gene's germline CDR1 is SGHKS and CDR2 YYEKEE (reference sequence). The CDR3 is 16 amino acids. Unmatched junction bases numbered 9, after V lost 0 bases and J lost 4 bases. The DNA of the CDR3 is TGTGCCAGCAGCTTGGAACTAGCGGAATCCGGTTACGAGCAGTACTTC. This gives the protein CASSLELAESGYEQYF.